These 8 T cell receptor beta chains were all obtained from the same sample, sequenced in a study of shared T cell receptors in the human thymus. Assay: immunoSEQ multiplex PCR; the TCRdb copy retains only in-frame clones and omits some. This table has roughly 560,000 clones, about 80% appearing once. In addition, the sample was reused for a study of human thymus T cells.

The sample was thymocytes. Receptors were obtained from a boy under three years old with a congenital heart defect.

This clone came up a few times. V gene TRBV4-3 combines with J gene TRBJ2-1; 9 bases line up with TRBD2. The CDR3 is made up of 16 amino acids. Germline loops: CDR1 LGHNA, CDR2 YSLEER. Unmatched junction bases numbered 5, after V lost 0 bases and J lost 5 bases. CDR3 in amino acids: CASSQEEAGGNNEQFF. DNA of the CDR3: TGCGCCAGCAGCCAAGAGGAAGCGGGAGGAAACAATGAGCAGTTCTTC.

This clone was found a few times. This sample includes further DNA sequences coding for the same CDR3. The V gene is TRBV2, the J gene TRBJ2-3; 13 nucleotides line up with TRBD2. Germline V gene lookup returns CDR1 SNHLY and CDR2 FYNNEI. This CDR3 region has 16 residues. The V gene end was trimmed by 3 bases and the J gene end by 3 bases; junction bases not matched to a gene: 3. In DNA, the CDR3 is TGTGCCAGCAGTGAGGGACTAGCGGGATCAACAGATACGCAGTATTTT. Translating it yields CASSEGLAGSTDTQYF.

The sample holds a few counts of this clone. The CDR3 nucleotides read TGCAGCGTCTTTATAGGACAGGGCCGCACAGATACGCAGTATTTT. Protein: CSVFIGQGRTDTQYF. The genes are TRBV29-1 and TRBJ2-3; TRBD1 matches at 8 bases. The CDR3 covers 15 residues. Per germline, CDR1 SQVTM and CDR2 ANQGSEA. With V trimmed by 6 bases and J by 1 base, 9 bases remained unmatched.

This rearrangement joins TRBV18 to TRBJ2-7; D might be TRBD2 (6 bases). CDR3 length: 15 amino acids. V lost 0 bases to trimming and J lost 2 bases, with 11 bases between them. Germline values: CDR1 KGHSH, CDR2 LQKENI. Written as DNA, the CDR3 is TGTGCCAGCTCACCACCCGAGGGAGGTCCCTACGAGCAGTACTTC. It specifies CASSPPEGGPYEQYF.

The chain uses TRBV4-2 and TRBJ2-7; 10 positions agree with TRBD2. The J segment lost 2 bases and the V segment lost 0 bases, leaving 7 bases of the junction unmatched. This CDR3 comprises 17 residues. Germline CDR1 reads LGHNA; CDR2 reads YNFKEQ. In DNA, the CDR3 is TGTGCCAGCAGCCAAGAAGACTGGCTAGCGGGAGCCTACGAGCAGTACTTC. It encodes CASSQEDWLAGAYEQYF.

This rearrangement joins TRBV7-9 to TRBJ1-1, with 8 bases that match TRBD1. The CDR3 is 15 residues long. After removal of 8 bases from V and 4 bases from J, the junction contained 12 bases not matched to a gene. CDR1 and CDR2 from the germline V gene are SEHNR and FQNEAQ (reference sequence). The CDR3 loop reads CASGLPGGLGTEAFF. DNA of the CDR3: TGTGCCAGCGGACTCCCAGGGGGCCTGGGCACTGAAGCTTTCTTT.

The DNA of the CDR3 is TGTGCCAGCAGCCCGCGCCTCGGGGAGCTGTTTTTT. Translation: CASSPRLGELFF. This chain connects TRBV7-2 to TRBJ2-2; D not certain. The CDR3 is 12 amino acids. With 5 bases removed from V and 7 bases from J, the gap between germline ends came to 8 bases. The germline V gene has CDR1 SGHTA and CDR2 FQGNSA.

V and J are TRBV5-1 and TRBJ2-1, with D perhaps TRBD1 (5 bases). Germline CDR1 and CDR2: SGHRS and YFSETQ. V was pared by 9 bases and J by 5 bases, with 15 bases between. The CDR3 is 13 amino acids. The CDR3 here is CATSRGSHNEQFF. DNA for the CDR3: TGCGCCACCTCAAGGGGCAGCCACAATGAGCAGTTCTTC. Full variable domain (rest looked up from reference TRBV5-1 and TRBJ2-1): KAGVTQTPRYLIKTRGQQVTLSCSPISGHRSVSWYQQTPGQGLQFLFEYFSETQRNKGNFPGRFSGRQFSNSRSEMNVSTLELGDSALYLCATSRGSHNEQFFGPGTRLTVL.